The clone carrying this T cell receptor beta chain was counted ten times or more. As yet, its antigen is unknown. Alongside a J-beta primer mix, a sample-barcoded 5' primer served in a second PCR lasting roughly 6 to 11 cycles. TCRdb re-called the 5' RACE reads through MiXCR, storing one row per CDR3 protein. The sample comprises roughly 800,000 distinct CDR3 sequences, about three fifths of which are singletons, and approximately 20% rests with the top ten. This record belongs to a study of blood T cells in healthy people across ages. Study-wide results and limits: It was the long-lived donors that had more naive CD4+ cells and higher diversity than aged donors. Older age coincided with a roughly linear decline in TCR beta diversity per million T cells.

Per sample, at least 5 micrograms of total RNA were extracted. Germline CDR1 and CDR2: MGHRA and YSYEKL. J was trimmed by 8 bases and V by 0 bases; bases with no gene match: 12. The CDR3 loop spans 17 amino acids. This chain uses TRBV4-1 with TRBJ2-1, with 8 positions matching TRBD2. Source material: blood. The receptor was isolated from a man between 25 and 39 years old in good health. This CDR3 is CASSQESAGDLGHEQFF. The CDR3, as DNA: TGCGCCAGCAGCCAAGAATCAGCGGGAGATTTAGGACATGAGCAGTTCTTC.